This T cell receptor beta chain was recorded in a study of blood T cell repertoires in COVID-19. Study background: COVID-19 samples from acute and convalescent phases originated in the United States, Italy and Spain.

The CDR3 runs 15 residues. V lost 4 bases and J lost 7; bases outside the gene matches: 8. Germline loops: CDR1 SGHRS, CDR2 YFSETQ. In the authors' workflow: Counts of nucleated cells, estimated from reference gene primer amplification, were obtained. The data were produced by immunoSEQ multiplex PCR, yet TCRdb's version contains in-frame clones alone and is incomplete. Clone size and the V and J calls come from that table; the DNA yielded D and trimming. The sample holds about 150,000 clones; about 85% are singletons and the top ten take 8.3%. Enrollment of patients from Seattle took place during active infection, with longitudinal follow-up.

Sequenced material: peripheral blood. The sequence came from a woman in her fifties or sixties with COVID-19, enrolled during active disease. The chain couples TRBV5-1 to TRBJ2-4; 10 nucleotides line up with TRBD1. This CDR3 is CASSPPGQGSNIQYF. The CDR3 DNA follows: TGCGCCAGCAGCCCTCCGGGACAGGGGAGCAACATTCAGTACTTC.